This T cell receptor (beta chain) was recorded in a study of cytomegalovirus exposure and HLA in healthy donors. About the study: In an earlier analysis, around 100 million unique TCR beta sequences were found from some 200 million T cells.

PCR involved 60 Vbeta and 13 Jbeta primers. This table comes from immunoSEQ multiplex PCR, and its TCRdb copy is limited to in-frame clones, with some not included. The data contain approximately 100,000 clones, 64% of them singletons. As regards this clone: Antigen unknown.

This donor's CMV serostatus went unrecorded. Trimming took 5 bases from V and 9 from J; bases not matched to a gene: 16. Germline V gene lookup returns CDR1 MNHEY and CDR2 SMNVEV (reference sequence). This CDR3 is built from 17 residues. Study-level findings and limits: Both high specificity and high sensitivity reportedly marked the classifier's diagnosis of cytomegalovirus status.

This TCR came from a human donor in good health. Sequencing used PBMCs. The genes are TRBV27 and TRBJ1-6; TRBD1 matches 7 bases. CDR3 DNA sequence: TGTGCCAGCAGTCCCTCGACAGGGACATTGAGGAGTTCACCCCTCCACTTT. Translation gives CASSPSTGTLRSSPLHF.